This T cell receptor (beta chain) was identified in a study of blood T cells in healthy people across ages. This clonotype has only a few counts. Antigen unknown. Notes on the study in general: Age showed a roughly linear inverse relationship with TCR beta diversity per million T cells.

A second about 7 to 12 cycle PCR used barcoded and J-beta primers. Each CDR3 protein is one row after TCRdb ran MiXCR on the 5' RACE reads. The sample lists a few hundred thousand distinct CDR3 sequences, 50% to 60% seen once, with 50% to 65% in the top ten. Donors each provided roughly 11 milliliters of peripheral blood. CDR1 SEHNR and CDR2 FQNEAQ come from the germline V gene (reference sequence). The V gene lost 3 bases and the J gene lost 0 bases, with 21 bases spanning the gap. This CDR3 has 18 amino acids. The clonotype originates from a man between 60 and 70 years old in good health. Sequenced sample: blood. This chain connects TRBV7-9 to TRBJ2-7, with D possibly TRBD2 on 6 matching bases. The CDR3 loop reads CASSFPLIQRGNSYEQYF. The CDR3 nucleotides are TGTGCCAGCAGCTTCCCCCTAATTCAACGGGGGAACTCCTACGAGCAGTACTTC.